This is a list of T cell receptor beta chains from one sample in a study of early stage breast cancer tumors. TCRdb keeps only in-frame clones here, not all; method: immunoSEQ multiplex PCR. This table holds about 72,000 clones, roughly 80% found once. What was sequenced was blood. These receptors all stem from a person aged 55 to 70 with breast cancer. CDR3s include the opening cysteine and the closing phenylalanine or tryptophan. D genes are given only for firm matches. Clone size is not always given. Where it is, it says once, few, many or a class for expanded clones.

j_call clone_size v_call d_call cdr3_aa cdr3_nt
TRBJ2-3 NA TRBV5-6 NA CASSFRVLGTDTQYF TGTGCCAGCAGCTTCAGGGTACTGGGCACAGATACGCAGTATTTT
TRBJ2-5 NA TRBV19 TRBD1 CASRRQGADETQYF TGTGCCAGTAGGAGACAGGGGGCAGATGAGACCCAGTACTTC
TRBJ2-7 NA TRBV29-1 NA CSVERDSNDEQYF TGCAGCGTTGAGCGGGATAGCAACGACGAGCAGTACTTC
TRBJ2-3 NA TRBV6-6 TRBD2 CASGTGTSGTDTQYF TGTGCCAGCGGCACCGGGACTAGCGGCACAGATACGCAGTATTTT
TRBJ1-5 NA TRBV6-5 TRBD1 CASNPGQAGAPQHF TGTGCCAGCAACCCTGGACAGGCGGGAGCGCCCCAGCATTTT
TRBJ1-2 NA TRBV25-1 NA CASSHADQYGYTF TGTGCCAGCAGTCACGCCGATCAGTATGGCTACACCTTC
TRBJ2-2 once TRBV30 NA CAWSVVGYGELFF TGTGCCTGGAGCGTTGTGGGGTACGGGGAGCTGTTTTTT
TRBJ2-3 NA TRBV5-1 NA CASSLDQGSTDTQYF TGCGCCAGCAGCTTGGATCAGGGGAGCACAGATACGCAGTATTTT
TRBJ1-1 few TRBV5-1 NA CASSWEELNTEAFF TGCGCCAGCAGTTGGGAGGAATTGAACACTGAAGCTTTCTTT
TRBJ1-5 few TRBV4-1 NA CASSLHGWNQPQHF TGCGCCAGCAGCCTTCATGGGTGGAATCAGCCCCAGCATTTT
TRBJ2-7 NA TRBV11-3 TRBD1 CASSRQGVYEQYF TGTGCCAGCAGCCGACAGGGGGTCTACGAGCAGTACTTC
TRBJ2-3 NA TRBV15 TRBD2 CATSRTSGSDTQYF TGTGCCACCAGCAGGACTAGCGGATCAGATACGCAGTATTTT
TRBJ1-1 NA TRBV5-1 NA CASSWGRSGTEAFF TGCGCCAGCAGCTGGGGACGGAGCGGCACTGAAGCTTTCTTT
TRBJ2-3 NA TRBV9 TRBD2 CASSVTSGSTDTQYF TGTGCCAGCAGCGTCACTAGCGGAAGCACAGATACGCAGTATTTT
TRBJ2-1 NA TRBV9 TRBD2 CASSTSGLGEQFF TGTGCCAGCAGCACTAGCGGTCTTGGTGAGCAGTTCTTC
TRBJ1-4 NA TRBV11-2 TRBD1 CASSPRQGEGEKLFF TGTGCCAGCAGCCCGCGACAGGGGGAAGGTGAAAAACTGTTTTTT
TRBJ1-2 NA TRBV7-2 NA CASSQGGVRFGGYTF TGTGCCAGCAGCCAGGGCGGGGTTAGGTTTGGTGGCTACACCTTC
TRBJ2-7 once TRBV28 NA CATLGAPVKEQYF TGTGCCACTCTCGGGGCTCCGGTGAAGGAGCAGTACTTC
TRBJ1-5 few TRBV19 NA CASTGGAYSNQPQHF TGTGCCAGTACTGGCGGAGCATATAGCAATCAGCCCCAGCATTTT
TRBJ2-3 NA TRBV11-2 TRBD1 CASSWTGTGGEDTQYF TGTGCCAGCAGTTGGACTGGGACAGGGGGCGAGGATACGCAGTATTTT
TRBJ2-7 NA TRBV30 NA CACITSKVFEQYF TGTGCCTGTATTACTTCTAAGGTGTTCGAGCAGTACTTC
TRBJ2-2 NA TRBV5-5 NA CASSPGTGELFF TGTGCCAGCAGCCCCGGGACCGGGGAGCTGTTTTTT
TRBJ1-2 NA TRBV25-1 NA CASSGGTAYGYTF TGTGCCAGCAGCGGCGGGACGGCTTATGGCTACACCTTC
TRBJ1-2 NA TRBV9 TRBD1 CASSGDPWDRGRYGYTF TGTGCCAGCAGCGGGGATCCCTGGGACAGGGGTCGTTATGGCTACACCTTC
TRBJ2-3 NA TRBV18 NA CASSSQGNTDTQYF TGTGCCAGCTCGTCCCAAGGGAACACAGATACGCAGTATTTT
TRBJ1-5 NA TRBV2 TRBD1 CASNDPGGRGVKPQHF TGTGCCAGCAACGACCCGGGGGGCAGGGGGGTTAAGCCCCAGCATTTT